The clone carrying this T cell receptor beta chain was counted many times. Its antigen is still unknown. In Maryland, USA, blood bank volunteers were the healthy controls. 2 million PBMCs stored at -80 C were the source of the unsorted libraries. The data were taken from a study of neurological immune-mediated disorders. Study-wide points: HTLV-1-associated myelopathy led in TCR clonal expansion, while multiple sclerosis ranked lowest, below healthy controls.

CDR1 is SGHTA, CDR2 FQGTGA, per germline. V was cut by 1 base and J by 4 bases, with 27 bases left in between. The CDR3 is made up of 20 amino acids. The authors made cDNA by 5'RACE with 10-nucleotide random UMIs. From the 5' RACE reads, TCRdb called clonotypes with MiXCR, one entry per CDR3 protein. The sample lists around 32,000 distinct CDR3 sequences, about an eighth seen once, with about 5.3% in the top ten. Sequenced input: PBMCs. The source of this sequence is a woman aged 55-75 years in good health. The J gene is TRBJ2-3, the V gene TRBV7-3; D remains unclear. CDR3 sequence: CASSLRSLPTESKVPDTQYF. The CDR3 DNA sequence: TGTGCCAGCAGCTTAAGAAGTCTGCCGACTGAAAGTAAAGTACCAGATACGCAGTATTTT.